This TCR beta chain was documented in a study of T cells in Graves' hyperthyroidism and ophthalmopathy. The V gene lost 2 bases and the J gene lost 2 bases, with 6 bases spanning the gap. The CDR3 is 13 residues long. Germline V CDR1 and CDR2: SGHTA, FQGNSA. The table lists this clonotype with many counts. Amplified TCR beta CDR3 regions came from RNA transcripts. TCR CDR3 underwent first-round RT-PCR with the HTBI primer set. TCRdb used MiXCR to reprocess the multiplex PCR reads, holding one entry per CDR3 protein. The sample shows roughly 500,000 distinct CDR3 sequences, around 24% of them seen only once.

This clonotype originated in a woman aged 25 to 39 with Graves' ophthalmopathy. The chain joins TRBV7-2 to TRBJ1-2; D gene unclear. Material for sequencing was blood. The CDR3 protein is CASSLQLNYGYTF. CDR3 DNA: TGTGCCAGCAGCTTACAACTGAACTATGGCTACACCTTC. Based on the CDR3 plus reference TRBV7-2 and TRBJ1-2, the full variable domain is GAGVSQSPSNKVTEKGKDVELRCDPISGHTALYWYRQSLGQGLEFLIYFQGNSAPDKSGLPSDRFSAERTGGSVSTLTIQRTQQEDSAVYLCASSLQLNYGYTFGSGTRLTVV.